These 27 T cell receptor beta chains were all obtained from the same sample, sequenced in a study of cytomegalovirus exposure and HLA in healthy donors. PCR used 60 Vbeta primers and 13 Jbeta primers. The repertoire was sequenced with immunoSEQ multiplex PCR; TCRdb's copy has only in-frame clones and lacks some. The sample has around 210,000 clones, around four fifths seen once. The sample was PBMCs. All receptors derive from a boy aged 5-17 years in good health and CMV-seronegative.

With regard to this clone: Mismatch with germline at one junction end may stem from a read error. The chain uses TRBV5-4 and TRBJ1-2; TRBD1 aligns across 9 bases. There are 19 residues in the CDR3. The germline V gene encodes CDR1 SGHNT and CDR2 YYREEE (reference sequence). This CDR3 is CASILGAGQGTYRDYGYTF. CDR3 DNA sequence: TGTGCCAGCATCTTGGGAGCCGGACAGGGGACCTATAGGGACTATGGCTACACCTTC.

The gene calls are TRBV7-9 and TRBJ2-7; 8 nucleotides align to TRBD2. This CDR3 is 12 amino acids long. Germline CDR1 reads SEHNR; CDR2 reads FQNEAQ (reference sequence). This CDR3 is CSSLGGEHEQYF. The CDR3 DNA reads TGTTCCTCCCTCGGGGGGGAACACGAGCAGTACTTC.

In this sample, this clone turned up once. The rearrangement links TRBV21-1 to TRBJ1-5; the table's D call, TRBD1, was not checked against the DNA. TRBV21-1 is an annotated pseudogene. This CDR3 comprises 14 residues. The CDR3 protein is CASSKGQEGQPQHF. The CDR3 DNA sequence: TGTGCCAGCAGCAAGGGACAGGAGGGGCAGCCCCAGCATTTT.

The chain's CDR3 is CASSIEVAETQYF. CDR3 DNA: TGTGCCAGTAGTATAGAGGTAGCGGAGACCCAGTACTTC. The V and J genes are TRBV19 and TRBJ2-5; perhaps TRBD2 as D (5 bases). Germline V gene data show CDR1 as LNHDA and CDR2 as SQIVND (reference sequence). Trimming removed 0 bases at V and 5 bases at J, with 7 bases between. The CDR3 covers 13 residues.

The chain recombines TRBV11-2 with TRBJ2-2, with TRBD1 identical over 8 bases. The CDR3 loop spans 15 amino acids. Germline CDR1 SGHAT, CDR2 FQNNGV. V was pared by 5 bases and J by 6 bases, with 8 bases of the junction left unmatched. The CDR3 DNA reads TGTGCCAGCAGCCCAAAGACAGGGGCCCCCGGGGAGCTGTTTTTT. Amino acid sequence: CASSPKTGAPGELFF.

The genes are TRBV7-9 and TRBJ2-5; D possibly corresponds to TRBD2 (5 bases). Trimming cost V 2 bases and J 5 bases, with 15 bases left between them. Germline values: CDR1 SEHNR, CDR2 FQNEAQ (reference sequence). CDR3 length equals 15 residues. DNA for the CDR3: TGTGCCAGCAGCTTATCCGGGGAGAGGAGGGAGACCCAGTACTTC. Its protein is CASSLSGERRETQYF.

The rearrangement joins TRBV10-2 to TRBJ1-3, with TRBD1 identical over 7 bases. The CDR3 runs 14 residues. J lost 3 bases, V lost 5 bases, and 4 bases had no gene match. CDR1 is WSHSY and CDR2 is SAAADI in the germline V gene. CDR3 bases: TGCGCCAGCAGTAAAACAGGGGTTGGAAACACCATATATTTT. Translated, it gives CASSKTGVGNTIYF.

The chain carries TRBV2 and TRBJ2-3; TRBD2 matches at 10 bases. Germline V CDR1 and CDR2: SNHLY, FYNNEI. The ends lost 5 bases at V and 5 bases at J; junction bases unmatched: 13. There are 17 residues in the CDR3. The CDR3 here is CASSWNPSGGGQDTQYF. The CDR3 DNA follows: TGTGCCAGCAGTTGGAATCCTAGCGGGGGCGGGCAAGATACGCAGTATTTT.

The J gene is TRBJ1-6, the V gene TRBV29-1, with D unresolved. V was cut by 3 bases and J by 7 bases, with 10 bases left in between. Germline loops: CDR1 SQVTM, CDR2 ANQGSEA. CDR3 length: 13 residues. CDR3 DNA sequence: TGCAGCGTTGAGTTGTCCGTGAATTCACCCCTCCACTTT. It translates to CSVELSVNSPLHF.

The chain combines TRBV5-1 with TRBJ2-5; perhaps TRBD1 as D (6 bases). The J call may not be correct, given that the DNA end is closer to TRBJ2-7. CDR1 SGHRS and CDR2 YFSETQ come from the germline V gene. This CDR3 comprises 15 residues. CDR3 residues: CASSFRGGSDYEQYF. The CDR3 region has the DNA TGCGCCAGCAGCTTTCGAGGGGGTTCGGATTACGAGCAGTACTTC.

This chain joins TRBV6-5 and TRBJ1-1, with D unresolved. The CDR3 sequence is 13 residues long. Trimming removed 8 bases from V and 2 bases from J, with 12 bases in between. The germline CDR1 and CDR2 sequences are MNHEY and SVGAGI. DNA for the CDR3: TGTGCCAGCCTTCCCCCCAGTAACACTGAAGCTTTCTTT. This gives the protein CASLPPSNTEAFF.

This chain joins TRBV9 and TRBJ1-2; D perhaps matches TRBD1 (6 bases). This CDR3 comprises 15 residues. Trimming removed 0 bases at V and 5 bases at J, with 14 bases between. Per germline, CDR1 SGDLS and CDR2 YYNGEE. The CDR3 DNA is TGTGCCAGCAGCGTAGGCGACTACACAGGGTATGGCTACACCTTC. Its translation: CASSVGDYTGYGYTF.

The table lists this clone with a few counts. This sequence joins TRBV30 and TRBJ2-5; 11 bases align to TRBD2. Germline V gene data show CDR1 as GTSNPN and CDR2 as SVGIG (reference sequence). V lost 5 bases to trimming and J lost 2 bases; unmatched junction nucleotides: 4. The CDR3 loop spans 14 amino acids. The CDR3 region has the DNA TGTGCCTGGTCGGGACTAGCGGCTCAAGAGACCCAGTACTTC. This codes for CAWSGLAAQETQYF.

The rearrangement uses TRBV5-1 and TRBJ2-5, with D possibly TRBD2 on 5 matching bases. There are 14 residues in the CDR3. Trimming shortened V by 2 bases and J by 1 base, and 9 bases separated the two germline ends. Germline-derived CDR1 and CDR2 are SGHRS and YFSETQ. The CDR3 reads CASSFVSGQETQYF. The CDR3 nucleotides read TGCGCCAGCAGCTTCGTCAGCGGCCAAGAGACCCAGTACTTC.

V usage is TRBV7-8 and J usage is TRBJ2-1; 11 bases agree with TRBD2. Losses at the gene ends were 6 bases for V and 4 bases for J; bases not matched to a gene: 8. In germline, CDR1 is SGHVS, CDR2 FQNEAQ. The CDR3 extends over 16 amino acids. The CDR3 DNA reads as TGTGCCAGCAGTACCCTAGCGGGAGGTCGATACAATGAGCAGTTCTTC. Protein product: CASSTLAGGRYNEQFF. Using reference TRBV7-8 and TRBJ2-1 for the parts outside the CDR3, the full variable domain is GAGVSQSPRYKVAKRGQDVALRCDPISGHVSLFWYQQALGQGPEFLTYFQNEAQLDKSGLPSDRFFAERPEGSVSTLKIQRTQQEDSAVYLCASSTLAGGRYNEQFFGPGTRLTVL.

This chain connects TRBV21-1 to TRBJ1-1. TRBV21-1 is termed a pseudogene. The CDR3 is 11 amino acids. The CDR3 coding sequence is TGTGCCCACGGGGGGGTGCTAGGAGCTTTCTTT. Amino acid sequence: CAHGGVLGAFF.

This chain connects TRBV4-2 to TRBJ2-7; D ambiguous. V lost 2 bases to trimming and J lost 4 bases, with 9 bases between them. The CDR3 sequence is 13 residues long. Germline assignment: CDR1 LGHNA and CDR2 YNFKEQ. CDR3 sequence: CASSQISEYEQYF. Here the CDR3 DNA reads TGTGCCAGCAGCCAAATAAGCGAATACGAGCAGTACTTC.

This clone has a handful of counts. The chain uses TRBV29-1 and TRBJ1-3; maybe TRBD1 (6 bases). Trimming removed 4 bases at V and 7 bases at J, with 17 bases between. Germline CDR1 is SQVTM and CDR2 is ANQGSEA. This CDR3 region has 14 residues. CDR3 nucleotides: TGCAGCGTTGTGGTCCAGGGGTTTCGGAACACCATATATTTT. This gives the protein CSVVVQGFRNTIYF.

The CDR3 sequence: CASSDLGGEQYF. CDR3 DNA sequence: TGTGCCAGTAGCGACCTGGGGGGCGAGCAGTACTTC. The V and J genes are TRBV19 and TRBJ2-7, with D possibly TRBD2 on 6 matching bases. Germline assignment: CDR1 LNHDA and CDR2 SQIVND (reference sequence). The CDR3 is made up of 12 amino acids. Deletions cut 6 bases from V and 6 bases from J, with 12 bases between.

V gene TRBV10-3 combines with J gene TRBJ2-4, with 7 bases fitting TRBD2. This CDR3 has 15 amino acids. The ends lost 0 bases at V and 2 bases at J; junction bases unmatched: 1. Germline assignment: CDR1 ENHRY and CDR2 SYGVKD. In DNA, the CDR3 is TGTGCCATCAGTGAGTCGGGAGGGCCCAAAAACATTCAGTACTTC. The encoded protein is CAISESGGPKNIQYF.

CDR3 loop: CASSYAGNHGYTF. CDR3 bases: TGTGCCAGCAGTTACGCGGGCAACCATGGCTACACCTTC. The chain combines TRBV6-6 with TRBJ1-2; D is undetermined. The V and J ends lost 2 bases and 6 bases respectively, with 10 bases between them. Germline CDR1 reads MNHNY; CDR2 reads SVGAGI (reference sequence). The CDR3 is made up of 13 amino acids.

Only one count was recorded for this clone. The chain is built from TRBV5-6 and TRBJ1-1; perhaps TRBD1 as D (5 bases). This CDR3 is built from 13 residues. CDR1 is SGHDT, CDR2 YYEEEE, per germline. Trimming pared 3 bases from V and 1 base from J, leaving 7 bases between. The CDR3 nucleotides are TGTGCCAGCAGCTACGACAGGAACACTGAAGCTTTCTTT. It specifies CASSYDRNTEAFF. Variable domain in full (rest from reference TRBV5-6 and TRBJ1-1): DAGVTQSPTHLIKTRGQQVTLRCSPKSGHDTVSWYQQALGQGPQFIFQYYEEEERQRGNFPDRFSGHQFPNYSSELNVNALLLGDSALYLCASSYDRNTEAFFGQGTRLTVV.

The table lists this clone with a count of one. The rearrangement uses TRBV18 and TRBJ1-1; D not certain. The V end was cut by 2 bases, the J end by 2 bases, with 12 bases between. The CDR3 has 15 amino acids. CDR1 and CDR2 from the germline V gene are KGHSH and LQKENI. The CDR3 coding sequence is TGTGCCAGCTCACCAATAGTCGGTTCAAACACTGAAGCTTTCTTT. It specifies CASSPIVGSNTEAFF.

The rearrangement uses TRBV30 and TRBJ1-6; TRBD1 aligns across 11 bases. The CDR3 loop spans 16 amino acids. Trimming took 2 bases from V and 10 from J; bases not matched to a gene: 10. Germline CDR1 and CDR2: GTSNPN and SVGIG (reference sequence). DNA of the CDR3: TGTGCCTGGAGTCCCCGGGACAGGGGGACGGGGTCACCCCTCCACTTT. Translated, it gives CAWSPRDRGTGSPLHF.

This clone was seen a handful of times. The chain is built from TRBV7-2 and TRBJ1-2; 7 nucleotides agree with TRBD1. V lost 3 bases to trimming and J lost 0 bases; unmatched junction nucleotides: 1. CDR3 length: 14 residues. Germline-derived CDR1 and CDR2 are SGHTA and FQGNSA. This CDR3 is CASSFTGANYGYTF. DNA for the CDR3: TGTGCCAGCAGCTTCACAGGGGCTAACTATGGCTACACCTTC.

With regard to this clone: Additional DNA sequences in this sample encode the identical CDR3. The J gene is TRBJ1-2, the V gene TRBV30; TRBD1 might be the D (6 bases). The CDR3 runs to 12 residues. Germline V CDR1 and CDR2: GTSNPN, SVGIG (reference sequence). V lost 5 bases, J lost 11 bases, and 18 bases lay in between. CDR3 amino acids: CAWWEGGPGYTF. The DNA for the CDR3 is TGTGCCTGGTGGGAGGGGGGGCCTGGTTACACCTTC.

CDR3: CASKQQGAGTEAFF. The CDR3 DNA reads as TGCGCCAGCAAACAACAGGGGGCTGGCACTGAAGCTTTCTTT. The J gene is TRBJ1-1, the V gene TRBV5-1, with 9 bases that match TRBD1. The V gene's germline CDR1 is SGHRS and CDR2 YFSETQ. The CDR3 is made up of 14 amino acids. Trimming took 6 bases from V and 4 from J; bases not matched to a gene: 7.